This T cell receptor beta chain was retrieved from a study of blood T cell repertoires in COVID-19. As for the study in general: The origin of the acute and convalescent COVID-19 samples was the United States, Italy and Spain. Nucleic acid was either cDNA or gDNA, and it came from T cells, B-cell-depleted T cells, or PBMCs.

In the authors' workflow: The assay estimated nucleated cells by amplifying reference gene primers. Using immunoSEQ multiplex PCR, the repertoire was profiled, and TCRdb retains in-frame clones only, with some absent. V, J and clone size are those of that table, while D and trimming were read from the DNA. The data hold fewer than 85,000 clones, with 87% observed a single time. The CDR3 sequence is 16 residues long. The ends lost 0 bases at V and 3 bases at J; junction bases unmatched: 7. Germline assignment: CDR1 SGDLS and CDR2 YYNGEE. The chain employs TRBV9 and TRBJ2-7, with 9 bases that match TRBD1. The specimen sequenced was peripheral blood. The TCR originated in a man aged 45-65 years with active COVID-19. The CDR3 here is CASSVGLGTGLYEQYF. The CDR3 DNA sequence: TGTGCCAGCAGCGTAGGTCTGGGGACAGGGCTCTACGAGCAGTACTTC.